Listed below are T cell receptor beta chains from one sample, sequenced in a study of blood T cell repertoires in COVID-19. Using immunoSEQ multiplex PCR, the repertoire was profiled, and TCRdb retains in-frame clones only, with some absent. The repertoire holds 150,000 or so clones, with roughly 78% as singletons. The sequencing input was peripheral blood. Receptor source: a human donor with acute or convalescent COVID-19. The donor label of this sample is uncertain. CDR3s include the opening cysteine and the closing phenylalanine or tryptophan. A D gene is named only where the DNA matches it firmly. Rows give clone size only sometimes, using once, few, many, or a class for an expanded clone.

TRBJ2-5 | NA | TRBV5-8 | once | CASSQTTGRTGEETQYF | TGTGCCAGCAGCCAAACGACGGGCCGCACAGGAGAAGAGACCCAGTACTTC
TRBJ1-1 | NA | TRBV29-1 | NA | CSVEEGSGGTEAFF | TGCAGCGTTGAAGAAGGTTCAGGTGGGACTGAAGCTTTCTTT
TRBJ1-5 | NA | TRBV18 | NA | CASSPQDSNQPQHF | TGTGCCAGCTCACCACAGGACAGTAATCAGCCCCAGCATTTT
TRBJ1-1 | NA | TRBV15 | NA | CATSRDRGVMNTEAFF | TGTGCCACCAGCAGAGATAGGGGCGTGATGAACACTGAAGCTTTCTTT
TRBJ2-5 | TRBD1 | TRBV30 | NA | CAWSRQGAYETQYF | TGTGCCTGGAGCCGACAGGGGGCTTACGAGACCCAGTACTTC
TRBJ1-5 | TRBD1 | TRBV7-8 | NA | CASSQGQASNQPQHF | TGTGCCAGCAGCCAGGGACAGGCTAGCAATCAGCCCCAGCATTTT
TRBJ1-6 | NA | TRBV25-1 | NA | CASSDRFRSSYNSPLHF | TGTGCCAGCAGTGACCGCTTTAGGAGCTCCTATAATTCACCCCTCCACTTT
TRBJ2-5 | TRBD2 | TRBV7-2 | NA | CASSLAGGGETQYF | TGTGCCAGCAGCTTAGCGGGCGGGGGGGAGACCCAGTACTTC
TRBJ2-7 | TRBD1 | TRBV11-2 | once | CASRANRDRAYEQYF | TGTGCCAGCCGCGCGAACCGGGACAGGGCCTACGAGCAGTACTTC
TRBJ2-3 | NA | TRBV7-2 | NA | CASSLAGAGDTQYF | TGTGCCAGCAGCTTAGCAGGGGCGGGGGATACGCAGTATTTT
TRBJ2-7 | NA | TRBV6-5 | NA | CASSLPGYEQYF | TGTGCCAGCAGCCTACCCGGCTACGAGCAGTACTTC
TRBJ2-1 | TRBD1 | TRBV5-6 | NA | CASSRIRDRVILYNEQFF | TGTGCCAGCAGCCGTATCCGGGACAGGGTAATCCTCTACAATGAGCAGTTCTTC
TRBJ2-2 | NA | TRBV5-6 | NA | CASSLTGLNTGELFF | TGTGCCAGCAGCTTGACAGGCTTGAACACCGGGGAGCTGTTTTTT
TRBJ2-7 | NA | TRBV7-9 | NA | CASSLGSGEQYF | TGTGCCAGCAGCTTGGGTAGCGGCGAGCAGTACTTC
TRBJ1-4 | NA | TRBV7-9 | NA | CASSLTQRTMGEKLFF | TGTGCCAGCAGCCTTACTCAGAGGACTATGGGTGAAAAACTGTTTTTT
TRBJ1-1 | NA | TRBV2 | NA | CASSDSYTEAFF | TGTGCCAGCAGTGACTCTTACACTGAAGCTTTCTTT
TRBJ1-2 | NA | TRBV15 | NA | CATSINPGTQYGYTF | TGTGCCACCAGCATCAACCCCGGGACACAATATGGCTACACCTTC